Each of the 12 T cell receptor beta chains below was sequenced from the same sample in a study of technical replicates of blood from a few donors. This table comes from immunoSEQ multiplex PCR, and its TCRdb copy is limited to in-frame clones, with some not included. The profile shows about 80,000 clones, around 90% of them singletons. The sample consisted of T cells isolated from PBMCs. All receptors come from a human donor in good health.

V and J are TRBV7-9 and TRBJ2-1; TRBD2 agrees at 10 bases. Germline V CDR1 and CDR2: SEHNR, FQNEAQ (reference sequence). The V segment lost 5 bases and the J segment 5 bases; nucleotides outside the gene matches: 6. The CDR3 has 15 amino acids. DNA of the CDR3: TGTGCCAGCAGCGAAAGCGGGAGGGTCCACAATGAGCAGTTCTTC. Amino acids: CASSESGRVHNEQFF.

This clone was seen only once. The chain combines TRBV6-1 with TRBJ2-7, with D perhaps TRBD1 (5 bases). Trimming left V 6 bases short and J 3 bases short, with 15 bases between. Germline V gene data show CDR1 as MNHNS and CDR2 as SASEGT. This CDR3 region has 14 residues. The CDR3 bases are TGTGCCAGCAGGTCCAAAGGGGTAAACTACGAGCAGTACTTC. The encoded protein is CASRSKGVNYEQYF.

This clone was found once. The rearrangement joins TRBV5-5 to TRBJ1-1; D possibly corresponds to TRBD1 (5 bases). V lost 4 bases and J lost 11, with 15 bases in between. This CDR3 contains 12 residues. Germline V gene lookup returns CDR1 SGHKS and CDR2 YYEKEE (reference sequence). Here the CDR3 reads CASSPDWGEAFF. CDR3 coding DNA: TGTGCCAGCAGCCCCGATTGGGGGGAGGCTTTCTTT.

Turning to this clone: Mismatch with germline at one junction end may stem from a read error. CDR3 coding DNA: TGTGCTAGCAGCTTAGGTACTTTAAACGAGCAGTACTTC. The encoded protein is CASSLGTLNEQYF. This rearrangement joins TRBV7-7 to TRBJ2-7; D is unresolved. CDR3 size: 13 residues. Germline assignment: CDR1 SSHAT and CDR2 FNYEAQ (reference sequence).

Only one count was recorded for this clone. The rearrangement uses TRBV7-9 and TRBJ2-7; TRBD2 matches at 11 bases. J lost 5 bases, V lost 1 base, and 4 bases had no gene match. The CDR3 is 15 residues long. Germline values: CDR1 SEHNR, CDR2 FQNEAQ (reference sequence). DNA for the CDR3: TGTGCCAGCAGCTTAGGGACTAGCGGGTATGACGAGCAGTACTTC. It is translated as CASSLGTSGYDEQYF. Drawing the rest from reference TRBV7-9 and TRBJ2-7, the complete variable domain is DTGVSQNPRHKITKRGQNVTFRCDPISEHNRLYWYRQTLGQGPEFLTYFQNEAQLEKSRLLSDRFSAERPKGSFSTLEIQRTEQGDSAMYLCASSLGTSGYDEQYFGPGTRLTVT.

V usage is TRBV10-3 and J usage is TRBJ2-1; 9 bases line up with TRBD1. The V gene end was trimmed by 6 bases and the J gene end by 6 bases; junction bases not matched to a gene: 6. The CDR3 sequence is 14 residues long. Germline V gene lookup returns CDR1 ENHRY and CDR2 SYGVKD. The CDR3 region has the DNA TGTGCCATCAGCCGGGACAGGGATACCAATGAGCAGTTCTTC. Protein product: CAISRDRDTNEQFF.

The J gene is TRBJ1-2, the V gene TRBV6-5; D may be TRBD1 (5 bases). Germline V gives CDR1 MNHEY, CDR2 SVGAGI. Trimming removed 7 bases at V and 4 bases at J, with 13 bases between. The CDR3 spans 13 residues. The CDR3 loop is CASTPQDSYGYTF. The CDR3 DNA follows: TGTGCCAGCACCCCACAGGATTCCTATGGCTACACCTTC.

The gene calls are TRBV6-5 and TRBJ1-1, with D maybe TRBD1 (5 bases). The length of the CDR3 is 11 residues. The germline CDR1 and CDR2 sequences are MNHEY and SVGAGI. Trimming cost V 2 bases and J 8 bases, with 6 bases left between them. This CDR3 reads CASSYGAEAFF. The CDR3 nucleotides are TGTGCCAGCAGTTACGGGGCCGAAGCTTTCTTT.

The chain has TRBV9 and TRBJ1-5; D unclear. This CDR3 comprises 13 residues. Germline V CDR1 and CDR2: SGDLS, YYNGEE. V gave up 6 bases and J gave up 5 bases, with 12 bases separating them. Here the CDR3 reads CASNLDGYQPQHF. In DNA form, the CDR3 reads TGTGCCAGCAACCTAGACGGTTATCAGCCCCAGCATTTT.

This clone was seen a few times. This chain joins TRBV5-6 and TRBJ1-2; D gene unclear. The germline V and J ends were trimmed by 0 bases and 4 bases, with 7 bases remaining between them. Germline lookup yields CDR1 SGHDT and CDR2 YYEEEE. The CDR3 runs to 13 residues. CDR3 residues: CASSLAGSYGYTF. CDR3 coding DNA: TGTGCCAGCAGCTTGGCAGGATCCTATGGCTACACCTTC.

This clone was detected only once. This chain connects TRBV15 to TRBJ2-1, with 10 bases lining up with TRBD2. This CDR3 is built from 16 residues. Germline lookup yields CDR1 LNHNV and CDR2 YYDKDF (reference sequence). V trimming: 0 bases; J trimming: 8 bases; junction bases outside the gene matches: 7. The CDR3 nucleotides read TGTGCCACCAGCAGAGATAGGAGCGGGAGGGGGGATGAGCAGTTCTTC. Protein product: CATSRDRSGRGDEQFF.

The chain carries TRBV28 and TRBJ1-4, with D perhaps TRBD1 (6 bases). With 5 bases removed from V and 5 bases from J, the gap between germline ends came to 9 bases. From germline, CDR1 is MDHEN and CDR2 SYDVKM. The CDR3 loop spans 13 amino acids. CDR3 loop: CASSKQGNEKLFF. CDR3 bases: TGTGCCAGCAGTAAACAGGGAAATGAAAAACTGTTTTTT.